This T cell receptor (beta chain) was documented in a study of CD8 T cells in Susac syndrome. Broader study findings: In its TCR sequencing and HLA analysis, the study acknowledged that the number of individuals was relatively small.

An input of about 0.5 to 1 ug of RNA was subjected to reverse transcription using random hexamers. The immunoSEQ assay covered 54 Vbeta and 13 Jbeta segments for CDR3. MiXCR, applied by TCRdb to the immunoSEQ multiplex PCR reads, yields one record per CDR3 protein. The table shows roughly 150,000 distinct CDR3 sequences, with approximately 90% occurring only once. V gave up 3 bases and J gave up 0 bases, with 9 bases separating them. The CDR3 has 15 residues. In germline, CDR1 is KGHSH, CDR2 LQKENI. As for this clonotype: Its specificity is not known.

Sequencing was done on a sample of CD4+ T cells from PBMCs. The chain carries TRBV18 and TRBJ1-5; no definite D call. This TCR was sampled from a human donor in good health. CDR3 coding DNA: TGTGCCAGCTCACCGCTCGGGAATAGCAATCAGCCCCAGCATTTT. Encoded protein: CASSPLGNSNQPQHF. The variable domain in full, with the rest retrieved from reference TRBV18 and TRBJ1-5, is NAGVMQNPRHLVRRRGQEARLRCSPMKGHSHVYWYRQLPEEGLKFMVYLQKENIIDESGMPKERFSAEFPKEGPSILRIQQVVRGDSAAYFCASSPLGNSNQPQHFGDGTRLSIL.